This TCR beta chain comes out of a study of shared clonotypes between healthy human individuals. General study points: Shared clonotypes across all four donors exceeded non-shared ones in generation probability.

Produced via immunoSEQ multiplex PCR; TCRdb's table is partial and in-frame only. The sample has about 2 million clones, about 94% seen once. V was pared by 3 bases and J by 1 base, with 9 bases between. The germline V gene has CDR1 ENHRY and CDR2 SYGVKD. This CDR3 is 14 amino acids long. Terminally differentiated effector memory CD45RA+ cells were left out of the naive CD8 fraction, which was CD45RO-negative and positively selected for CCR7. In the case of this clone: Its target is unknown. In the same sample, other DNA sequences code for this CDR3.

The chain couples TRBV10-3 to TRBJ1-1, with no clear D. The TCR comes from a young man in good health. Sequencing was done on a sample of naive CD8+ T cells sorted from blood. The CDR3 here is CAISDPAGNTEAFF. The CDR3 DNA reads as TGTGCCATCAGTGACCCCGCCGGGAACACTGAAGCTTTCTTT.